This TCR beta chain was profiled in a study of cytomegalovirus exposure and HLA in healthy donors. The study, taken as a whole, reports: The authors excluded some V segments, including TRBV6-2 and TRBV6-3, as indistinguishable.

For this clone: Its antigen is not identified.

The PCR made use of 60 Vbeta and 13 Jbeta primers. Clones were sequenced by immunoSEQ multiplex PCR, and TCRdb holds only the in-frame ones, with some missing. The data show about 140,000 clones, 76% seen once. Germline values: CDR1 KGHSH, CDR2 LQKENI. The CDR3 has 13 residues. V was shortened by 4 bases and J by 5 bases, with 8 bases between the two germline ends. The sequencing sample was made of PBMCs. The V and J genes are TRBV18 and TRBJ2-2, with D possibly TRBD1 on 5 matching bases. The sequence was obtained from a man in his forties or fifties in good health and CMV-seronegative. Here the CDR3 DNA reads TGTGCCAGCTCACTGCGACAGACCGGGGAGCTGTTTTTT. It yields the protein CASSLRQTGELFF. The full variable domain, with the rest looked up from reference TRBV18 and TRBJ2-2, is NAGVMQNPRHLVRRRGQEARLRCSPMKGHSHVYWYRQLPEEGLKFMVYLQKENIIDESGMPKERFSAEFPKEGPSILRIQQVVRGDSAAYFCASSLRQTGELFFGEGSRLTVL.